This T cell receptor (beta chain) emerged from a study of CD8 T cells in ankylosing spondylitis. Findings of the study overall: A motif in TCR beta, a set of roughly 8 highly homologous variants, appeared characteristic of ankylosing spondylitis blood.

MiXCR was run by TCRdb on the 5' RACE reads, yielding one entry per CDR3 protein. This table has around 450,000 distinct CDR3 sequences, around 26% appearing once. Trimming cost V 0 bases and J 8 bases, with 5 bases left between them. This CDR3 contains 12 residues. The table lists this clonotype with many counts. Antigen unknown. The receptor's source is a male donor with ankylosing spondylitis. The V call is TRBV12-3 or TRBV12-4, the J call TRBJ2-1; D gene uncertain. Input material: blood, either unsorted or a sorted T cell fraction (not recorded which). The CDR3 nucleotides are TGTGCCAGCAGTTTAGCAGTTGATGAGCAGTTCTTC. The encoded protein is CASSLAVDEQFF.